Below, 30 T cell receptor beta chains from the same sample are listed, as sequenced in a study of CD8+CD57+ T cells in acquired aplastic anemia (dated by TCRdb to 2016 to 2019). The patients picked for sequencing were ones in whom flow cytometry had shown an expansion of CD8+CD57+ cells. The listed sequencing device is Illumina HiSeq 2000. Genomic DNA was used as template for profiling of TCR beta VDJ combinations and CDR3 sequences. TCRdb cleaned the public reads at Q25 with fastp, built clones with MiXCR and kept in-frame beta chains. CDR3 protein duplicates are merged, each entry listing the most common genes and DNA. A total of about 180,000 distinct CDR3 sequences appear in this sample, around half of them only once. Together, the top ten hold approximately 1% of the sample. The material sequenced was sorted CD4+, CD8+, or CD8+CD57+ T cells (not recorded which) from PBMCs. The receptors were sampled from a human donor with aplastic anemia.

The chain couples TRBV10-1 to TRBJ1-1; D unresolved. V was cut by 2 bases and J by 0 bases, with 4 bases left in between. The CDR3 sequence is 13 residues long. Per the germline V gene, CDR1 is WNHNN and CDR2 is SYGVQD (reference sequence). CDR3 protein: CASSEGMNTEAFF. DNA of the CDR3: TGCGCCAGCAGTGAGGGTATGAACACTGAAGCTTTCTTT.

There are many counts of this clonotype. The rearrangement uses TRBV19 and TRBJ2-3, with TRBD1 matching over 9 bases. The CDR3 consists of 15 residues. Losses at the gene ends were 2 bases for V and 4 bases for J; bases not matched to a gene: 4. CDR1 is LNHDA and CDR2 is SQIVND in the germline V gene (reference sequence). The CDR3 DNA reads TGTGCCAGTAGTATATTCGGACAGGGGCCAGATACGCAGTATTTT. It translates to CASSIFGQGPDTQYF.

The V and J genes are TRBV10-3 and TRBJ2-3; 7 nucleotides align to TRBD2. Germline V gene data show CDR1 as ENHRY and CDR2 as SYGVKD. Trimming cost V 7 bases and J 3 bases; bases outside gene matches: 10. The CDR3 has 15 residues. The chain's CDR3 is CAIKLRRESTDTQYF. The CDR3, as DNA: TGTGCCATCAAGTTGAGGCGGGAGTCGACAGATACGCAGTATTTT.

As regards this clonotype: A much more abundant neighbour one base away suggests this may be a read error. The chain links TRBV6-2 or TRBV6-3 to TRBJ1-2; D ambiguous. The CDR3 is made up of 13 amino acids. Germline CDR1 reads MNHEY; CDR2 reads SVGEGT. The CDR3 loop reads CASSLDGGYGCTF. For the CDR3, the DNA is TGTGCCAGCAGTTTAGACGGCGGCTATGGCTGCACCTTC.

This clonotype has a count of ten or more. The V call is TRBV7-2, the J call TRBJ2-5; D uncertain. The CDR3 consists of 13 residues. Trimming removed 5 bases from V and 7 bases from J, with 14 bases in between. Germline V CDR1 and CDR2: SGHTA, FQGNSA. The CDR3 nucleotides read TGTGCCAGCAGCCTCGACAAACTTCTGACCCAGTACTTC. Translated: CASSLDKLLTQYF.

This clonotype was seen ten or more times. The chain uses TRBV12-3 or TRBV12-4 and TRBJ1-2; D call uncertain. The CDR3 has 12 residues. With 3 bases removed from V and 3 bases from J, the gap between germline ends came to 5 bases. CDR3 nucleotides: TGTGCCAGCAGTTTCGGGGACTATGGCTACACCTTC. Its translation is CASSFGDYGYTF.

The chain has TRBV6-5 and TRBJ1-6, with D perhaps TRBD1 (5 bases). Germline CDR1 is MNHEY and CDR2 is SVGAGI. V was shortened by 0 bases and J by 8 bases, with 11 bases between the two germline ends. This CDR3 comprises 15 residues. The CDR3 nucleotides are TGTGCCAGCAGTTACTCTGTACAAGGGGATTCACCCCTCCACTTT. It specifies CASSYSVQGDSPLHF.

The sample holds a few counts of this clonotype. This chain connects TRBV24-1 to TRBJ2-5, with 9 bases fitting TRBD2. The CDR3 contains 15 residues. With V trimmed by 5 bases and J by 5 bases, 8 bases remained unmatched. From germline, CDR1 is KGHDR and CDR2 SFDVKD. The CDR3 loop is CATSAAGGVRETQYF. The CDR3 DNA reads TGTGCCACCAGTGCAGCGGGAGGCGTTCGGGAGACCCAGTACTTC.

This clonotype was picked up many times. A clone one base away is much larger, so this may be a read error. The chain couples TRBV7-8 to TRBJ1-1, with D perhaps TRBD1 (5 bases). Germline values: CDR1 SGHVS, CDR2 FQNEAQ. The CDR3 is 12 amino acids. The CDR3 DNA follows: TGTGCCAGCAGCTTACGCGGGACTGGAGCTTTCTTT. As protein: CASSLRGTGAFF.

This clonotype was seen at least ten times. The V call is TRBV28, the J call TRBJ2-5; no definite D call. This CDR3 comprises 14 residues. CDR1 and CDR2 (germline): MDHEN, SYDVKM. V lost 2 bases, J lost 8 bases, and 15 bases lay in between. CDR3 sequence: CASSLTRRSGTQYF. The CDR3 bases are TGTGCCAGCAGTTTAACCCGTAGGTCCGGAACCCAGTACTTC.

Worth noting for this clonotype: A single base separates this from a much larger clone, so it may be a read error. As the CDR3 is not closed by the conserved phenylalanine or tryptophan, this likely results from a read error. The chain carries TRBV5-1 and TRBJ1-1; 7 bases map to TRBD1. The V gene's germline CDR1 is SGHRS and CDR2 YFSETQ. CDR3 length: 15 amino acids. With 2 bases clipped from V and 0 bases from J, the junction kept 4 bases outside the gene matches. For the CDR3, the DNA is TGCGCCAGCAGCTTCCGGGACAGCTTGAACACTGAAGCTTTCCTT. Translated: CASSFRDSLNTEAFL.

This clonotype was counted at least ten times. V gene TRBV14 combines with J gene TRBJ1-1; no definite D call. Germline values: CDR1 SGHDN, CDR2 FVKESK. This CDR3 is 17 amino acids long. V gave up 0 bases and J gave up 1 base, with 15 bases separating them. Here the CDR3 DNA reads TGTGCCAGCAGCCAAGATCGGTTCCCCCATCGGAACACTGAAGCTTTCTTT. Translated: CASSQDRFPHRNTEAFF.

This clonotype occurred many times. The V and J genes are TRBV4-2 and TRBJ1-2; D ambiguous. V was clipped by 0 bases and J by 8 bases, with 10 bases between them. The germline CDR1 and CDR2 sequences are LGHNA and YNFKEQ. CDR3 size: 13 residues. CDR3 sequence: CASSQEVGGGYTF. The CDR3 coding sequence is TGTGCCAGCAGCCAAGAAGTAGGTGGCGGCTACACCTTC.

The CDR3 nucleotides are TGTGCCAGCACCTACCAAGGGGATGAGCAGTTCTTC. As protein: CASTYQGDEQFF. The chain joins TRBV7-8 to TRBJ2-1, with D perhaps TRBD1 (5 bases). Deletions cut 7 bases from V and 8 bases from J, with 12 bases between. The CDR3 runs to 12 residues. The V gene's germline CDR1 is SGHVS and CDR2 FQNEAQ. The whole variable domain, filled in from reference TRBV7-8 and TRBJ2-1, reads GAGVSQSPRYKVAKRGQDVALRCDPISGHVSLFWYQQALGQGPEFLTYFQNEAQLDKSGLPSDRFFAERPEGSVSTLKIQRTQQEDSAVYLCASTYQGDEQFFGPGTRLTVL.

This clonotype occurred many times. The rearrangement uses TRBV5-5 and TRBJ2-3; 11 bases fit TRBD2. This CDR3 comprises 15 residues. From germline, CDR1 is SGHKS and CDR2 YYEKEE (reference sequence). The V and J ends lost 4 bases and 5 bases, in that order; junction bases with no gene match: 6. CDR3 coding DNA: TGTGCCAGCAGCGCCGGTACTAGCGGGGGAGATACGCAGTATTTT. It yields the protein CASSAGTSGGDTQYF.

This clonotype was observed many times. The chain links TRBV4-2 to TRBJ2-2, with D perhaps TRBD1 or TRBD2 (6 bases each). The CDR3 extends over 14 amino acids. Trimming took 5 bases from V and 0 from J, leaving 7 bases between them. CDR1 LGHNA and CDR2 YNFKEQ come from the germline V gene. The CDR3 reads CASSGGPNTGELFF. For the CDR3, the DNA is TGTGCCAGCAGCGGGGGGCCGAACACCGGGGAGCTGTTTTTT.

This clonotype was observed a few times. The CDR3 sequence is CASSLALIDRGVGYTF. CDR3 DNA sequence: TGTGCCAGCAGCTTAGCGCTAATCGACAGGGGAGTTGGCTACACCTTC. The chain is built from TRBV11-1 and TRBJ1-2; 8 bases agree with TRBD1. The CDR3 totals 16 residues. The V segment lost 0 bases and the J segment 7 bases; nucleotides outside the gene matches: 10. Germline V gene data show CDR1 as SGHAT and CDR2 as FQDESV (reference sequence).

Many counts were recorded for this clonotype. The chain carries TRBV7-2 and TRBJ1-2; possible D gene TRBD1, 6 bases. V was clipped by 1 base and J by 6 bases, with 15 bases between them. Germline V lookup: CDR1 SGHTA, CDR2 FQGNSA. CDR3 length: 15 amino acids. CDR3 bases: TGTGCCAGCAGCTTAGAAGACAGGATAAGGAATGGCTACACCTTC. Its protein is CASSLEDRIRNGYTF. The whole variable domain, filled in from reference TRBV7-2 and TRBJ1-2, reads GAGVSQSPSNKVTEKGKDVELRCDPISGHTALYWYRQSLGQGLEFLIYFQGNSAPDKSGLPSDRFSAERTGGSVSTLTIQRTQQEDSAVYLCASSLEDRIRNGYTFGSGTRLTVV.

This clonotype was recorded at least ten times. The chain links TRBV2 to TRBJ1-2; 10 bases align to TRBD1. This CDR3 is built from 15 residues. From germline, CDR1 is SNHLY and CDR2 FYNNEI. V dropped 10 bases and J dropped 8; count of bases not matched to a gene: 16. For the CDR3, the DNA is TGTGCCATCACGAAACCGGGACAGGGGATCGACGGCTACACCTTC. This translates into CAITKPGQGIDGYTF.

The chain joins TRBV10-3 to TRBJ1-2; D is uncertain. Germline CDR1 and CDR2: ENHRY and SYGVKD. CDR3 size: 15 residues. V shed 2 bases and J shed 8 bases, with 18 bases lying between them. This CDR3 is CAISEVADPLRGYTF. CDR3 bases: TGTGCCATCAGTGAGGTGGCAGACCCCCTGAGGGGCTACACCTTC.

The rearrangement uses TRBV7-3 and TRBJ1-6, with D possibly matching TRBD1 (5 bases). This CDR3 has 18 amino acids. Germline assignment: CDR1 SGHTA and CDR2 FQGTGA. The V gene lost 5 bases and the J gene lost 10 bases, with 27 bases spanning the gap. This CDR3 is CASSLFPDRWPRDSPLHF. In nucleotides, the CDR3 is TGTGCCAGCAGCCTATTTCCCGATCGGTGGCCAAGGGACTCACCCCTCCACTTT.

Ten or more counts support this clonotype. This sequence joins TRBV20-1 and TRBJ1-4; perhaps TRBD1 as D (5 bases). With 6 bases removed from V and 5 bases from J, the gap between germline ends came to 19 bases. CDR1 and CDR2 (germline): DFQATT, SNEGSKA (reference sequence). The CDR3 extends over 15 amino acids. As DNA, the CDR3 is TGCAGTGCCGGGGCGAGGGGAAAACCAAATGAAAAACTGTTTTTT. It translates to CSAGARGKPNEKLFF.

The chain joins TRBV24-1 to TRBJ2-7; D gene unclear. Germline CDR1 is KGHDR and CDR2 is SFDVKD. Trimming shortened V by 3 bases and J by 2 bases, and 10 bases separated the two germline ends. The CDR3 totals 14 residues. The CDR3 coding sequence is TGTGCCACCAGTGATCCGACGGCCGCCTACGAGCAGTACTTC. Protein sequence: CATSDPTAAYEQYF.

A remark on this clonotype: A much larger clone differs from this one at a single base, so this may be a read error. V gene TRBV6-5 combines with J gene TRBJ2-3; no clear D gene. Germline assignment: CDR1 MNHEY and CDR2 SVGAGI. The CDR3 has 15 amino acids. This CDR3 is CASSSGSYLTDTRYF. CDR3 bases: TGTGCCAGCAGTTCCGGGTCCTATCTCACAGATACGCGGTATTTT.

This clonotype was seen ten or more times. This chain joins TRBV15 and TRBJ1-5; no firm D call. The germline V gene has CDR1 LNHNV and CDR2 YYDKDF (reference sequence). Trimming took off 0 bases at V and 9 bases at J, with 9 bases between the two ends. This CDR3 comprises 13 residues. The CDR3 is CATSRDAAGPQHF. CDR3 DNA sequence: TGTGCCACCAGCAGAGATGCTGCTGGGCCCCAGCATTTT. The full variable domain, completed using reference TRBV15 and TRBJ1-5, is DAMVIQNPRYQVTQFGKPVTLSCSQTLNHNVMYWYQQKSSQAPKLLFHYYDKDFNNEADTPDNFQSRRPNTSFCFLDIRSPGLGDTAMYLCATSRDAAGPQHFGDGTRLSIL.

The chain combines TRBV24-1 with TRBJ2-7; the D gene is possibly TRBD2 (5 bases). The CDR3 runs 17 residues. Trimming took off 5 bases at V and 4 bases at J, with 23 bases between the two ends. Germline CDR1 is KGHDR and CDR2 is SFDVKD. CDR3 sequence reads: CATSANLKSGIRYEQYF. DNA for the CDR3: TGTGCCACCAGTGCCAATCTCAAATCGGGGATCAGGTACGAGCAGTACTTC.

The chain uses TRBV29-1 and TRBJ2-1; TRBD1 aligns across 8 bases. CDR3 size: 13 residues. Germline assignment: CDR1 SQVTM and CDR2 ANQGSEA. V was clipped by 7 bases and J by 5 bases; unmatched bases: 7. CDR3 amino acids: CSAQQGGHNEQFF. CDR3 DNA sequence: TGCAGCGCCCAACAGGGGGGTCACAATGAGCAGTTCTTC.

This sequence joins TRBV4-2 and TRBJ2-3; unclear D gene. Germline-derived CDR1 and CDR2 are LGHNA and YNFKEQ. CDR3 length: 14 amino acids. With 0 bases removed from V and 4 bases from J, the gap between germline ends came to 8 bases. The CDR3 sequence: CASSQDRVADTQYF. DNA of the CDR3: TGTGCCAGCAGCCAAGATCGAGTGGCAGATACGCAGTATTTT.

There are many counts of this clonotype. The CDR3 bases are TGTGCCAGCAGCCACCGGGGGGGCAAAGATACGCAGTATTTT. Its translation is CASSHRGGKDTQYF. The chain has TRBV7-2 and TRBJ2-3; 8 nucleotides match TRBD2. V lost 5 bases to trimming and J lost 5 bases; unmatched junction nucleotides: 6. In germline, CDR1 is SGHTA, CDR2 FQGNSA. This CDR3 is 14 amino acids long.

This chain uses TRBV7-2 with TRBJ2-3, with no clear D. The CDR3 length is 11 residues. V lost 2 bases to trimming and J lost 9 bases, with 6 bases between them. CDR1 is SGHTA, CDR2 FQGNSA, per germline. The DNA for the CDR3 is TGTGCCAGCAGCTTACATGACACGCAGTATTTT. It encodes CASSLHDTQYF. The variable domain in full, completed from reference TRBV7-2 and TRBJ2-3, reads GAGVSQSPSNKVTEKGKDVELRCDPISGHTALYWYRQSLGQGLEFLIYFQGNSAPDKSGLPSDRFSAERTGGSVSTLTIQRTQQEDSAVYLCASSLHDTQYFGPGTRLTVL.